This TCR beta chain was captured in a study of shared clonotypes between healthy human individuals. The table came from immunoSEQ multiplex PCR; TCRdb's copy has only in-frame clones and leaves some out. This table has 550,000 to 700,000 clones, 60% to 75% appearing once. Germline V gene sequence: CDR1 MDHEN, CDR2 SYDVKM. Trimming removed 2 bases from V and 7 bases from J, with 12 bases in between. The CDR3 is made up of 14 amino acids. V and J are TRBV28 and TRBJ2-1; D perhaps matches TRBD2 (6 bases). What was sequenced was memory CD4+ T cells sorted from blood. Subset denoted: CD45RA-negative fraction. This TCR came from a woman in her 30s in good health. CDR3 in DNA: TGTGCCAGCAGTTTAGCGGGACTGGGGAATGAGCAGTTCTTC. This translates into CASSLAGLGNEQFF. Drawing the rest from reference TRBV28 and TRBJ2-1, the complete variable domain is DVKVTQSSRYLVKRTGEKVFLECVQDMDHENMFWYRQDPGLGLRLIYFSYDVKMKEKGDIPEGYSVSREKKERFSLILESASTNQTSMYLCASSLAGLGNEQFFGPGTRLTVL.